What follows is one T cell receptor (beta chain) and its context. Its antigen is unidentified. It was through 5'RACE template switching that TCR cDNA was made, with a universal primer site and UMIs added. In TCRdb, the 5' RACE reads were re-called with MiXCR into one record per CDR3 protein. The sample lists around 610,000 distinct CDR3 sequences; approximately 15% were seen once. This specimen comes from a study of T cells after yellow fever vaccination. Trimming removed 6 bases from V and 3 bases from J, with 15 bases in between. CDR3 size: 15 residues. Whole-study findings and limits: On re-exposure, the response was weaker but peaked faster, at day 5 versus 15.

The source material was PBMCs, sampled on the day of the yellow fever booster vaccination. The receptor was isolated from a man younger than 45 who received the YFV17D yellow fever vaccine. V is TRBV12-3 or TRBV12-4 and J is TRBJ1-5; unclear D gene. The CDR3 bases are TGTGCCAGCAGCCCCGGGCCAGAACCCAATCAGCCCCAGCATTTT. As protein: CASSPGPEPNQPQHF.